Listed here are 3 T cell receptor beta chains from one sample, sequenced in a study of glioma-infiltrating T cells after dendritic cell vaccination. The repertoire was sequenced with immunoSEQ multiplex PCR; TCRdb's copy has only in-frame clones and lacks some. The table lists roughly 87,000 clones, roughly four fifths of them singletons. This sample's time point: after dendritic cell vaccination, including at tumor progression/relapse. The source was blood, collected after dendritic cell vaccination. The receptors derive from a human donor with glioblastoma.

V is TRBV7-8 and J is TRBJ2-7; 10 bases match TRBD1. With 5 bases clipped from V and 7 bases from J, the junction kept 8 bases outside the gene matches. Germline-derived CDR1 and CDR2 are SGHVS and FQNEAQ. The CDR3 extends over 14 amino acids. CDR3 bases: TGTGCCAGCAGCCCACCGGGGACAGGGGTGGAGCAGTACTTC. As protein: CASSPPGTGVEQYF.

This chain uses TRBV11-3 with TRBJ2-1, with D possibly TRBD1 on 6 matching bases. V lost 8 bases and J 1 base, leaving 6 bases between the germline ends. The CDR3 runs 12 residues. CDR1 SGHNT and CDR2 YENEEA come from the germline V gene. CDR3 sequence (DNA): TGTGCCAGCGGACAGTCCTACAATGAGCAGTTCTTC. Translating it yields CASGQSYNEQFF.

The chain's CDR3 is CASSLGTGGRDTQYF. Here the CDR3 DNA reads TGTGCCAGCAGCTTGGGGACAGGGGGTCGGGATACGCAGTATTTT. V gene TRBV5-4 combines with J gene TRBJ2-3, with 10 bases that match TRBD1. V trimming: 0 bases; J trimming: 6 bases; junction bases outside the gene matches: 4. The V gene's germline CDR1 is SGHNT and CDR2 YYREEE (reference sequence). The CDR3 consists of 15 residues.